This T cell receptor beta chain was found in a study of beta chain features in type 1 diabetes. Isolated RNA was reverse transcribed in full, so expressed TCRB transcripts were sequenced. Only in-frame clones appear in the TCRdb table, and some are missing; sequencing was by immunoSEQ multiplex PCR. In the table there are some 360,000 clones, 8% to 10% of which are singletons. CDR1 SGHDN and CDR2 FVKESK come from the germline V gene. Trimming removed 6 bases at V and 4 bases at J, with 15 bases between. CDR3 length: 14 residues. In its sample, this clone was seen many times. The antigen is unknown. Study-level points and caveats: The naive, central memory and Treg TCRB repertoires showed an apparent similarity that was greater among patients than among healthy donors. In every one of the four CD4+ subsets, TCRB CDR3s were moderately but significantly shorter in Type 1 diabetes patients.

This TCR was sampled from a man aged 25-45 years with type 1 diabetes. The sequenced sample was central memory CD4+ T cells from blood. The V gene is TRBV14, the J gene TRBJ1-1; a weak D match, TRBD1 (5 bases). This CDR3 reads CASSSRGYRTEAFF. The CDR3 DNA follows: TGTGCCAGCAGTTCAAGGGGTTATCGCACTGAAGCTTTCTTT.